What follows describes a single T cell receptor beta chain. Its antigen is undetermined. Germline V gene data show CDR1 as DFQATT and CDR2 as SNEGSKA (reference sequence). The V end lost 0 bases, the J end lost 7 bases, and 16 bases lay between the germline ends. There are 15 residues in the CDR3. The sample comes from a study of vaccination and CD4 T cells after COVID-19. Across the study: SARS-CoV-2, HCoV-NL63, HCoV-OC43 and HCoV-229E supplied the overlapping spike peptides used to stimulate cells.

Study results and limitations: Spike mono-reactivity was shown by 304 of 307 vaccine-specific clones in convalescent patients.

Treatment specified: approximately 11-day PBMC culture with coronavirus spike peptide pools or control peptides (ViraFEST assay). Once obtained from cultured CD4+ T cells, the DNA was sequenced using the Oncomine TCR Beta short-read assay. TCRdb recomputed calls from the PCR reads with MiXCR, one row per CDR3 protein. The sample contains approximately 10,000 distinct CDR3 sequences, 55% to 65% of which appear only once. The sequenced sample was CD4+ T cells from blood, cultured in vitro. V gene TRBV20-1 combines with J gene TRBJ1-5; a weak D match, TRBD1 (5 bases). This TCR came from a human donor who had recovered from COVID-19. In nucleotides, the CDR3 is TGCAGTGCTAGAGAAACAGGCGGAAAAGGCCAGCCCCAGCATTTT. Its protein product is CSARETGGKGQPQHF.